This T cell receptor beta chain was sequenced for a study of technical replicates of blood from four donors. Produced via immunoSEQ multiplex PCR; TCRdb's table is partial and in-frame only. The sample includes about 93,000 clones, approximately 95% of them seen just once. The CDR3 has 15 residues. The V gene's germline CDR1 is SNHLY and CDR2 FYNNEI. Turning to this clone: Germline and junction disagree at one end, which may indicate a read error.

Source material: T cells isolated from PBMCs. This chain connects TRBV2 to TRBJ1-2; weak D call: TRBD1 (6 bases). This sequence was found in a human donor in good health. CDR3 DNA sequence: TGTGCCAGCGGTGACAGGAACCCAAGTTCCTATGGCTACACCTTC. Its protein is CASGDRNPSSYGYTF.